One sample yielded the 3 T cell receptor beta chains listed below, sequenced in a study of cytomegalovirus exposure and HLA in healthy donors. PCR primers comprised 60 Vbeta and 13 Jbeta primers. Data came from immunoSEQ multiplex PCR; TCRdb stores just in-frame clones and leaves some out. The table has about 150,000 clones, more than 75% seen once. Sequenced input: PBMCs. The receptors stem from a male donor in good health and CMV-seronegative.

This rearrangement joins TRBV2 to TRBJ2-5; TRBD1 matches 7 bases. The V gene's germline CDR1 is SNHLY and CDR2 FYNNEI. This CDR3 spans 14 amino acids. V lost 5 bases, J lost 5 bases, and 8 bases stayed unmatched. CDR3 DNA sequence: TGTGCCAGCAGTTCCGGGACAGTAGGGGAGACCCAGTACTTC. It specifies CASSSGTVGETQYF.

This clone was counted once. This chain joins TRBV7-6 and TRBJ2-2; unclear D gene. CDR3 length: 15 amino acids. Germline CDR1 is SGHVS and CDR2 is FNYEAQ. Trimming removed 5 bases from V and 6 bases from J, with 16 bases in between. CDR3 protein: CASSLGAFEAGELFF. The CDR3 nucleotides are TGTGCCAGCAGCCTAGGCGCATTCGAGGCCGGGGAGCTGTTTTTT.

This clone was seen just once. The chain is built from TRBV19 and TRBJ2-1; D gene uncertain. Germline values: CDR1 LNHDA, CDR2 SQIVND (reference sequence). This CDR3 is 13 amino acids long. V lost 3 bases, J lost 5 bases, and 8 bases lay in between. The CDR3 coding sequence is TGTGCCAGTAGTATTGGCGGCCACAATGAGCAGTTCTTC. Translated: CASSIGGHNEQFF.